This T cell receptor beta chain stems from a study of T cells in Graves' hyperthyroidism and ophthalmopathy. Study at large: The blood sample was taken at first diagnosis, before treatment began. Study-level points and caveats: Most clonotypes that expanded in the thyroid above 0.001 also showed up in blood.

This clonotype has ten or more counts. Antigen unknown. Ophthalmopathy patients had Clinical Activity Score at least 3, NOSPECS grade at least 4, duration under 3 months. The authors took PBMCs from 10 ml fresh peripheral blood. The V gene's germline CDR1 is SGHAT and CDR2 FQNNGV. Trimming left V 3 bases short and J 4 bases short, with 12 bases between. The CDR3 is made up of 15 amino acids. The TCR beta CDR3 regions underwent amplification using RNA transcripts as the source. HTBI primers were used for first-round RT-PCR of the TCR CDR3. One entry per CDR3 protein, called by TCRdb with MiXCR from the multiplex PCR reads. The sample consists of around 500,000 distinct CDR3 sequences, 22% of them appearing once.

Sequenced material: blood. The chain has TRBV11-2 and TRBJ2-2; TRBD2 might be the D (6 bases). This sequence was found in a woman between 65 and 79 years old with Graves' ophthalmopathy. CDR3 amino acids: CASSFSRGGTGELFF. CDR3 DNA: TGTGCCAGCAGCTTTTCTAGGGGAGGCACCGGGGAGCTGTTTTTT.